A selection of T cell receptor beta chains follows, all from one sample in a study of Graves' ophthalmopathy and Graves' hyperthyroidism. TCRdb re-analysed the multiplex PCR reads in MiXCR, keeping a single row per CDR3 protein. The sample yields just over 600,000 distinct CDR3 sequences, about 20% seen once. Sequencing input: peripheral blood. These receptors originate from a woman aged 18-30 years with stable Graves' hyperthyroidism. Some clones in this sample may be carry-over from other donors' samples. Each CDR3 is given with its conserved first and last residue. Each record gives: J gene, V gene, clone size, D gene, CDR3 protein, CDR3 DNA. D genes are given only for firm matches. For some rows the clone size is stated as once, few or many, or as a class when expanded; others skip it.

J gene: TRBJ1-1; V gene: TRBV25-1; clone size: many; D gene: .; CDR3 protein: CASSEYGVNTEAFF; CDR3 DNA: TGTGCCAGCAGTGAATATGGTGTGAACACTGAAGCTTTCTTT
J gene: TRBJ1-5; V gene: TRBV12-3/TRBV12-4; clone size: many; D gene: TRBD1; CDR3 protein: CASSGGGGSALNQPQHF; CDR3 DNA: TGTGCCAGCTCCGGAGGAGGGGGCTCGGCCCTCAATCAGCCCCAGCATTTT
J gene: TRBJ1-5; V gene: TRBV30; clone size: few; D gene: .; CDR3 protein: CACSADGQPQHF; CDR3 DNA: TGTGCCTGTTCGGCGGACGGGCAGCCCCAGCATTTT
J gene: TRBJ2-7; V gene: TRBV5-8; clone size: many; D gene: TRBD2; CDR3 protein: CASSLGQPGLAGAQYF; CDR3 DNA: TGTGCCAGCAGCTTGGGGCAACCGGGACTAGCGGGAGCTCAGTACTTC
J gene: TRBJ1-1; V gene: TRBV20-1; clone size: many; D gene: .; CDR3 protein: CSARELAGVDTEAFF; CDR3 DNA: TGCAGTGCTAGAGAATTGGCAGGGGTTGACACTGAAGCTTTCTTT
J gene: TRBJ2-5; V gene: TRBV4-1; clone size: many; D gene: .; CDR3 protein: CASSQDGRAGETQYF; CDR3 DNA: TGCGCCAGCAGCCAAGATGGGCGGGCGGGGGAGACCCAGTACTTC
J gene: TRBJ1-2; V gene: TRBV6-2/TRBV6-3; clone size: many; D gene: TRBD1; CDR3 protein: CASLGTGYGYTF; CDR3 DNA: TGTGCCAGCCTAGGGACAGGCTATGGCTACACCTTC
J gene: TRBJ2-7; V gene: TRBV5-1; clone size: .; D gene: .; CDR3 protein: CASSPYGTAGEQYF; CDR3 DNA: TGCGCCAGCAGCCCCTACGGGACTGCGGGTGAGCAGTACTTC
J gene: TRBJ2-5; V gene: TRBV6-1; clone size: .; D gene: .; CDR3 protein: CASSEISGGSLETQYF; CDR3 DNA: TGTGCCAGCAGTGAAATTTCAGGGGGGTCCCTAGAGACCCAGTACTTC
J gene: TRBJ2-7; V gene: TRBV13; clone size: .; D gene: .; CDR3 protein: CASRGGEHEQYF; CDR3 DNA: TGTGCCAGCCGTGGGGGAGAACACGAGCAGTACTTC
J gene: TRBJ1-2; V gene: TRBV7-8; clone size: many; D gene: .; CDR3 protein: CASSSRGSCTF; CDR3 DNA: TGTGCCAGCAGCTCGCGAGGTTCGTGCACCTTC
J gene: TRBJ2-2; V gene: TRBV5-4; clone size: many; D gene: TRBD2; CDR3 protein: CASSSGRGNTGELFF; CDR3 DNA: TGTGCCAGCAGTAGCGGGAGAGGGAACACCGGGGAGCTGTTTTTT
J gene: TRBJ2-7; V gene: TRBV20-1; clone size: many; D gene: TRBD1; CDR3 protein: CSASGQTKTYEQYF; CDR3 DNA: TGCAGTGCGTCGGGACAGACTAAGACCTACGAGCAGTACTTC
J gene: TRBJ2-5; V gene: TRBV14; clone size: many; D gene: .; CDR3 protein: CASSQAGQETQYF; CDR3 DNA: TGTGCCAGCAGCCAAGCGGGGCAAGAGACCCAGTACTTC
J gene: TRBJ1-5; V gene: TRBV7-9; clone size: .; D gene: .; CDR3 protein: CASSLVEDQPQHF; CDR3 DNA: TGTGCCAGCAGCTTAGTGGAAGATCAGCCCCAGCATTTT
J gene: TRBJ2-7; V gene: TRBV12-3/TRBV12-4; clone size: many; D gene: .; CDR3 protein: CASSLQVHEQYF; CDR3 DNA: TGTGCCAGCAGCCTACAGGTCCACGAGCAGTACTTC
J gene: TRBJ2-5; V gene: TRBV12-3/TRBV12-4; clone size: few; D gene: TRBD2; CDR3 protein: CASSTERGLQETQYF; CDR3 DNA: TGTGCCAGCAGTACCGAGCGGGGCCTCCAAGAGACCCAGTACTTC
J gene: TRBJ1-2; V gene: TRBV12-3/TRBV12-4; clone size: many; D gene: .; CDR3 protein: CASSARTEYGYTF; CDR3 DNA: TGTGCCAGCAGCGCCAGGACAGAATATGGCTACACCTTC
J gene: TRBJ2-2; V gene: TRBV27; clone size: few; D gene: TRBD2; CDR3 protein: CASSYSGGGNTGELFF; CDR3 DNA: TGTGCCAGCAGTTATAGTGGCGGGGGGAACACCGGGGAGCTGTTTTTT
J gene: TRBJ1-5; V gene: TRBV20-1; clone size: many; D gene: .; CDR3 protein: CSAKGGNQPQHF; CDR3 DNA: TGCAGTGCTAAAGGGGGGAATCAGCCCCAGCATTTT